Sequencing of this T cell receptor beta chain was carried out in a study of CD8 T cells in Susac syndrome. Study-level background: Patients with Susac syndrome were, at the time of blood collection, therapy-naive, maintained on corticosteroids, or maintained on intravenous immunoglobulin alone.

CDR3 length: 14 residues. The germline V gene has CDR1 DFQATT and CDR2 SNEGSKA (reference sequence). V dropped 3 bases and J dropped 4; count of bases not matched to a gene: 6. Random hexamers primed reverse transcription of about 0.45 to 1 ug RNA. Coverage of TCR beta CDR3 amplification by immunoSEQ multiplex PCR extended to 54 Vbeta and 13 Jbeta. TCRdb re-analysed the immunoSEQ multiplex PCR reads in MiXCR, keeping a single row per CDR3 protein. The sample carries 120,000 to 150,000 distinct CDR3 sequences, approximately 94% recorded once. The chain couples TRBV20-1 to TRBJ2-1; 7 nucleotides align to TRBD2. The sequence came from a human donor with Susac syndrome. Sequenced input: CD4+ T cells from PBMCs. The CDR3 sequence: CSARESGKYNEQFF. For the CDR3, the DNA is TGCAGTGCTAGGGAAAGCGGGAAGTACAATGAGCAGTTCTTC.